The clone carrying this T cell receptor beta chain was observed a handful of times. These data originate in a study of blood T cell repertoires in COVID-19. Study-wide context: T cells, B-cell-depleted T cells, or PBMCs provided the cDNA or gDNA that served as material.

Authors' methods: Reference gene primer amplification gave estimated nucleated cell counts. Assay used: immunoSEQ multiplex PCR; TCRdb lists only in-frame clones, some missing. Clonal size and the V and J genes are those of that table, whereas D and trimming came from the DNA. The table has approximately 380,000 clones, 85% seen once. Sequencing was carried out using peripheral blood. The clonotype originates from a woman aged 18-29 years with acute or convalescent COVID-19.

CDR3 protein: CASSLRQELNTGELFF. The CDR3 region has the DNA TGTGCCAGCAGCCTACGACAGGAGTTGAACACCGGGGAGCTGTTTTTT. The chain carries TRBV3-1 (or the pseudogene TRBV3-2) and TRBJ2-2; tentative D call: TRBD1 (6 bases). The CDR3 is made up of 16 amino acids. V gave up 4 bases and J gave up 1 base, with 13 bases separating them. CDR1 and CDR2 from the germline V gene are LGHDT and YNNKEL (reference sequence).